This T cell receptor beta chain comes out of a study of cytomegalovirus exposure and HLA in healthy donors. Whole-study context: Early released data had roughly 81 million unique TCRs, all coming from HLA-typed donors.

With regard to this clone: The antigen is unknown.

Primers: 60 Vbeta forward and 13 Jbeta reverse. Repertoires were generated with immunoSEQ multiplex PCR, while TCRdb's copy carries only in-frame clones and drops some. The sample holds about 120,000 clones. This CDR3 comprises 13 residues. The V and J ends lost 4 bases and 9 bases respectively, with 18 bases between them. Germline CDR1 is SQVTM and CDR2 is ANQGSEA. Notes on the study in general: Across donors, sequencing depth was assumed by presence/absence analyses to be roughly uniform. A missense variant in DCLRE1C was later tied to TCR beta V- and J-gene trimming.

This clonotype was sampled from a man younger than 35 in good health and CMV-seronegative. Material: PBMCs. J is TRBJ1-2 and V is TRBV29-1; D ambiguous. The DNA of the CDR3 is TGCAGCGTTGTCCTCTTGGCAGGTGGAAGCTACACCTTC. Its translation is CSVVLLAGGSYTF.